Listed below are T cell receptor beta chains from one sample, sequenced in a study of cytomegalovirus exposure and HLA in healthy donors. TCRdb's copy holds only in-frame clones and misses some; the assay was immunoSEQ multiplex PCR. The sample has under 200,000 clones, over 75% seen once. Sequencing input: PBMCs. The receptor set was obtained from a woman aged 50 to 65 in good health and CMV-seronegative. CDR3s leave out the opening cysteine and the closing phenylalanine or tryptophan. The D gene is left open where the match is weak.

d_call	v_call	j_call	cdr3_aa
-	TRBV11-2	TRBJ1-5	ASSLVGGSNQPQH
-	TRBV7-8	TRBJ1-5	ASSPRPFVRGGQPQH
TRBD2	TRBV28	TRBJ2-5	ASSRGGGGETQY
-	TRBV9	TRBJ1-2	ASSVVSGYGYT
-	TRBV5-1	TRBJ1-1	ASSPRAASTEAF
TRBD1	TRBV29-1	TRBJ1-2	SVDRAGGKTNYGYT
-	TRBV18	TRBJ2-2	ASSPRLATGELF
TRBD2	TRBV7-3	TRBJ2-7	ASSLEGSGGAYEQY
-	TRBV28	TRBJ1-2	ASTVTGDGYT
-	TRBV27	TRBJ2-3	ASSPRRLVSDTQY
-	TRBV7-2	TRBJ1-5	ASSLARGGGSNQPQH
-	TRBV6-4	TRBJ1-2	ASSDSRGGKSYGYT
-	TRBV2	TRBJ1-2	ASRREQATLVGYT
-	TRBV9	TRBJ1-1	ASSVQARMNTEAF
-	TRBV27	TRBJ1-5	ASSRSSNQPQH
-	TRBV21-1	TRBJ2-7	ASSSYWTSGTYEQY
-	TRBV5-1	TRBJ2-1	ASSLTGPYNEQF
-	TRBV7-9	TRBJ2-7	ASSATRGSAYEQY
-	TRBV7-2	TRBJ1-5	ASSTQGGPDQPQH
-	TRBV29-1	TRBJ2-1	SVESGNQSGNEQF
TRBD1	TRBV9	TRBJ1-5	ASSVGTGVGGNQPQH
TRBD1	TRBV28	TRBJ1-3	ASSTYSGTGPGNTIY
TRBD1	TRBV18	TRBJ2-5	ASSPGTGKETQY
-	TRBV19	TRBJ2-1	ASNRGLQIRRSSYNEQF
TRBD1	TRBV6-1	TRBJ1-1	ASSDGGRGRYTEAF
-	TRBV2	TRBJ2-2	ASSSQGLVGELF
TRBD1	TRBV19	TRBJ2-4	ASSPSGGWIKNIQY
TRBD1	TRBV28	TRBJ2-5	ASSFQTGRAVGETQY
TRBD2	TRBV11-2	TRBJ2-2	ASSSLAGYTGELF
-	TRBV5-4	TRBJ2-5	ASSFSGETQY
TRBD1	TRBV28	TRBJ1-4	ASSADRGAATNEKLF
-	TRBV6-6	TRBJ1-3	ASSSDGGGNTIY
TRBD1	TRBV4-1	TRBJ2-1	ASSLNRGFSSYNEQF